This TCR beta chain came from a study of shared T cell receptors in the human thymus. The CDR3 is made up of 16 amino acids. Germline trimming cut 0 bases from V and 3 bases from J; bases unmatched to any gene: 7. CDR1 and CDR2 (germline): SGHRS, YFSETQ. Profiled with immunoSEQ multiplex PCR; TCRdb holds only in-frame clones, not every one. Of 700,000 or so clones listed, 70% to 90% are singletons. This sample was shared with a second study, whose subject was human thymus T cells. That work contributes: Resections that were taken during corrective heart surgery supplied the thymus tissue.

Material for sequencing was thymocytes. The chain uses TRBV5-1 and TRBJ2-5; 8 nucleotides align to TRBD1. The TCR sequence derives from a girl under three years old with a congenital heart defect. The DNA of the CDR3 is TGCGCCAGCAGCTTGGAATGGGACAGGAGAAAAGAGACCCAGTACTTC. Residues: CASSLEWDRRKETQYF.